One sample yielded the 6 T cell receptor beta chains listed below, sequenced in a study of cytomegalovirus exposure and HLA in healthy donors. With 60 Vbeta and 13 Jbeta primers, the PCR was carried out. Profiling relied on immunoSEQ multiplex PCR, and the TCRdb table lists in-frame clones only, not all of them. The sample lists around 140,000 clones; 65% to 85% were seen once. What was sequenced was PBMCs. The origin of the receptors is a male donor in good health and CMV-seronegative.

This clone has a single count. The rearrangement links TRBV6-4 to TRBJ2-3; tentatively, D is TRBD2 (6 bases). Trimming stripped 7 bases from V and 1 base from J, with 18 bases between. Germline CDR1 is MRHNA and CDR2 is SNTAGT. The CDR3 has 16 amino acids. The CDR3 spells CASKHRDFQGTDTQYF. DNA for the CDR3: TGTGCCAGCAAACATCGGGACTTCCAAGGCACAGATACGCAGTATTTT.

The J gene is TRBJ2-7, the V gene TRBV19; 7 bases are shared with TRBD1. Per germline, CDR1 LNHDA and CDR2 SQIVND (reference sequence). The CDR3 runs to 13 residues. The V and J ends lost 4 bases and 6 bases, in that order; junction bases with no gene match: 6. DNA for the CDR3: TGTGCCAGTAGTACCACAGGGGCTGGCGAGCAGTACTTC. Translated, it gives CASSTTGAGEQYF.

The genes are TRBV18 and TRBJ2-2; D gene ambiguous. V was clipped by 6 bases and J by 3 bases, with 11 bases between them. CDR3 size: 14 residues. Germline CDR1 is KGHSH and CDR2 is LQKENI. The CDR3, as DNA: TGTGCCAGCTCCCCTGCGGTATACACCGGGGAGCTGTTTTTT. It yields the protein CASSPAVYTGELFF.

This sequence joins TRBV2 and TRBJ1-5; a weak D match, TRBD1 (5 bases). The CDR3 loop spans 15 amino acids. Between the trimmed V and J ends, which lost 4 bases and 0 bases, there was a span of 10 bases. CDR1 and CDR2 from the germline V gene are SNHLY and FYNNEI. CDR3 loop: CASSGQGFSNQPQHF. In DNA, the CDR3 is TGTGCCAGCAGTGGGCAGGGCTTTAGCAATCAGCCCCAGCATTTT.

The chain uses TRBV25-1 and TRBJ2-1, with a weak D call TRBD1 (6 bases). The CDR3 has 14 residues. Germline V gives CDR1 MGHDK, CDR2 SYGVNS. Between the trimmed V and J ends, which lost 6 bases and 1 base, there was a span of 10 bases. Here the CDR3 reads CASRADSSYNEQFF. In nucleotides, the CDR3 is TGTGCCAGCAGGGCGGACAGTTCCTACAATGAGCAGTTCTTC.

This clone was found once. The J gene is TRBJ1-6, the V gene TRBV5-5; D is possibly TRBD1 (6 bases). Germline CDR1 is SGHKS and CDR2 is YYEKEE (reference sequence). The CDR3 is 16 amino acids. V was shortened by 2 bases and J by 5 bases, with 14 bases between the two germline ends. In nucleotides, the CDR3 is TGTGCCAGCAGCTTTCTCTGGGGGCGCAATAATTCACCCCTCCACTTT. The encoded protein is CASSFLWGRNNSPLHF.